This T cell receptor (beta chain) was captured by sequencing in a study of PD-1 blockade in classical Hodgkin lymphoma. The repertoire was sequenced with immunoSEQ multiplex PCR; TCRdb's copy has only in-frame clones and lacks some. The table has tens of thousands of clones, about 80% seen once. CDR3 size: 15 residues. V was clipped by 0 bases and J by 6 bases, with 12 bases between them. Germline CDR1 reads LNHNV; CDR2 reads YYDKDF (reference sequence). Time point of the sample: cycle 4 day 1 (C4D1), after 5 to 7 weeks of nivolumab. Every patient relapsed after autologous stem cell transplantation, and brentuximab vedotin exposure varied.

The chain carries TRBV15 and TRBJ1-5; D gene unclear. Source: peripheral blood mononuclear cells (PBMCs), taken before the fourth cycle of nivolumab. This sequence originates from a human donor with classical Hodgkin lymphoma. The CDR3 spells CATSRDLGSGQPQHF. CDR3 in DNA: TGTGCCACCAGCAGAGATTTGGGGAGCGGTCAGCCCCAGCATTTT.